Listed below are T cell receptor beta chains from one sample, sequenced in a study of CD8+CD57+ T cells in acquired aplastic anemia. TCRdb re-analysed the reads in MiXCR, keeping a single row per CDR3 protein. The sample contains approximately 150,000 distinct CDR3 sequences, 70% to 80% of which appear only once. Material for sequencing was sorted CD4+, CD8+, or CD8+CD57+ T cells (not recorded which) from PBMCs. The receptors derive from a human donor with aplastic anemia. Both conserved end residues are part of each CDR3. The order of the fields is D gene, clone size, J gene, V gene, CDR3 protein, CDR3 DNA. D genes are given only for firm matches. A clone size is listed for some rows: how often the clone was seen (once, few, many), or a class if it is expanded.

D: .
size: .
J: TRBJ1-5
V: TRBV10-3
CDR3: CAISDGDNQPQHF
DNA: TGTGCCATCAGTGATGGAGACAACCAGCCCCAGCATTTT

D: TRBD2
size: .
J: TRBJ2-3
V: TRBV20-1
CDR3: CSALKASGSRDTQYF
DNA: TGCAGTGCTCTTAAGGCTAGCGGGAGTAGGGATACGCAGTATTTT

D: .
size: .
J: TRBJ1-5
V: TRBV20-1
CDR3: CSALDQSNNQPQHF
DNA: TGCAGTGCTCTGGATCAGTCGAACAATCAGCCCCAGCATTTT

D: .
size: few
J: TRBJ1-2
V: TRBV29-1
CDR3: CSVEHRDGDYGYTF
DNA: TGCAGCGTTGAACACCGGGACGGGGACTATGGCTACACCTTC

D: TRBD2
size: .
J: TRBJ2-7
V: TRBV5-1
CDR3: CASSVVSGEIYEQYF
DNA: TGCGCCAGCAGCGTCGTTAGCGGGGAAATCTACGAGCAGTACTTC

D: .
size: .
J: TRBJ1-1
V: TRBV9
CDR3: CASSVVPVGAEAFF
DNA: TGTGCCAGCAGCGTAGTACCAGTCGGGGCTGAAGCTTTCTTT

D: .
size: .
J: TRBJ1-5
V: TRBV7-8
CDR3: CASSLVGVSNQPQHF
DNA: TGTGCCAGCAGCTTAGTCGGGGTGAGCAATCAGCCCCAGCATTTT

D: TRBD1
size: few
J: TRBJ2-5
V: TRBV20-1
CDR3: CSARVPTGEETQYF
DNA: TGCAGTGCTAGAGTACCGACAGGGGAAGAGACCCAGTACTTC

D: .
size: .
J: TRBJ1-1
V: TRBV5-1
CDR3: CATRGGTEAFF
DNA: TGCGCCACCCGGGGGGGGACGGAAGCTTTCTTT

D: .
size: .
J: TRBJ2-3
V: TRBV19
CDR3: CAREGHATDTQYF
DNA: TGTGCCAGGGAGGGGCACGCCACAGATACGCAGTATTTT

D: TRBD2
size: .
J: TRBJ2-3
V: TRBV24-1
CDR3: CATSDGLAGGPKYF
DNA: TGTGCCACCAGTGATGGACTAGCGGGGGGGCCTAAGTATTTT

D: TRBD2
size: .
J: TRBJ2-5
V: TRBV7-9
CDR3: CASSYSGGSRETQYF
DNA: TGTGCCAGCAGCTATTCGGGGGGGTCTAGAGAGACCCAGTACTTC

D: TRBD2
size: .
J: TRBJ2-7
V: TRBV27
CDR3: CASSRTLAGGPSEQYF
DNA: TGTGCCAGCAGCCGGACCCTAGCGGGAGGGCCTAGCGAGCAGTACTTC

D: .
size: few
J: TRBJ1-1
V: TRBV5-1
CDR3: CASSLGMNTEAFF
DNA: TGTGCCAGCAGCTTGGGGATGAACACTGAAGCTTTCTTT

D: TRBD2
size: .
J: TRBJ2-7
V: TRBV19
CDR3: CASSPSSGGAYEQYF
DNA: TGTGCCAGTAGTCCCTCAAGCGGGGGGGCATACGAGCAGTACTTC

D: TRBD2
size: .
J: TRBJ2-7
V: TRBV20-1
CDR3: CSALSGRADEQYF
DNA: TGCAGTGCTCTTAGCGGGAGGGCCGACGAGCAGTACTTC

D: TRBD1
size: few
J: TRBJ2-7
V: TRBV29-1
CDR3: CSAGQGVYEQYF
DNA: TGCAGCGCAGGACAGGGAGTCTACGAGCAGTACTTC

D: .
size: .
J: TRBJ2-5
V: TRBV24-1
CDR3: CATSDTPPGHVRETQYF
DNA: TGTGCCACCAGTGACACCCCCCCAGGGCATGTGAGAGAGACCCAGTACTTC

D: .
size: .
J: TRBJ2-7
V: TRBV20-1
CDR3: CSAGGAQKQYF
DNA: TGCAGTGCTGGGGGGGCGCAGAAGCAGTACTTC

D: .
size: .
J: TRBJ1-1
V: TRBV20-1
CDR3: CSARRQGRGGPNTEAFF
DNA: TGCAGTGCTAGACGGCAGGGCCGGGGGGGCCCGAACACTGAAGCTTTCTTT

D: .
size: .
J: TRBJ1-1
V: TRBV2
CDR3: CASSQLNTEAFF
DNA: TGTGCCAGCAGCCAGCTGAACACTGAAGCTTTCTTT

D: .
size: .
J: TRBJ2-2
V: TRBV20-1
CDR3: CSARDQGGSGELFF
DNA: TGCAGTGCTAGAGATCAGGGGGGGTCCGGGGAGCTGTTTTTT

D: TRBD1
size: .
J: TRBJ1-1
V: TRBV6-5
CDR3: CASRPGQMNTEAFF
DNA: TGTGCCAGCAGGCCGGGACAGATGAACACTGAAGCTTTCTTT

D: TRBD1
size: once
J: TRBJ2-2
V: TRBV10-3
CDR3: CAISVGTGPNTGELFF
DNA: TGTGCCATCAGTGTGGGGACAGGGCCGAACACCGGGGAGCTGTTTTTT

D: TRBD1
size: once
J: TRBJ2-5
V: TRBV7-9
CDR3: CASSQGGQGQETQYF
DNA: TGTGCCAGCAGCCAGGGAGGACAGGGGCAAGAGACCCAGTACTTC

D: .
size: .
J: TRBJ2-6
V: TRBV2
CDR3: CANSEGKAGANVLTF
DNA: TGTGCCAACTCTGAGGGGAAGGCGGGGGCCAACGTCCTGACTTTC

D: TRBD1
size: .
J: TRBJ2-1
V: TRBV20-1
CDR3: CSARDSGQGYNEQFF
DNA: TGCAGTGCTAGAGATTCAGGACAGGGGTACAATGAGCAGTTCTTC

D: .
size: .
J: TRBJ1-1
V: TRBV10-1
CDR3: CASSEGQTLNTEAFF
DNA: TGCGCCAGCAGTGAGGGACAGACTTTGAACACTGAAGCTTTCTTT

D: .
size: .
J: TRBJ1-5
V: TRBV2
CDR3: CASSDSLGNQPQHF
DNA: TGTGCCAGCAGTGACAGTCTAGGTAATCAGCCCCAGCATTTT

D: .
size: .
J: TRBJ2-1
V: TRBV11-3
CDR3: CASSPLEGGGNEQFF
DNA: TGTGCCAGCAGCCCCCTGGAGGGAGGCGGAAATGAGCAGTTCTTC

D: TRBD2
size: few
J: TRBJ2-1
V: TRBV20-1
CDR3: CSATGLAGRTNEQFF
DNA: TGCAGTGCTACGGGACTAGCGGGACGTACAAATGAGCAGTTCTTC

D: TRBD2
size: .
J: TRBJ2-7
V: TRBV20-1
CDR3: CSAQLAANYEQYF
DNA: TGCAGTGCCCAACTAGCGGCCAACTACGAGCAGTACTTC

D: .
size: .
J: TRBJ1-5
V: TRBV5-1
CDR3: CASSLKGVGSNQPQHF
DNA: TGTGCCAGCAGCTTGAAGGGAGTTGGAAGCAATCAGCCCCAGCATTTT

D: .
size: .
J: TRBJ1-6
V: TRBV2
CDR3: CASSEQANSPLHF
DNA: TGTGCCAGCAGTGAACAGGCCAATTCACCCCTCCACTTT

D: .
size: many
J: TRBJ2-2
V: TRBV9
CDR3: CASSAVSTWIGELFF
DNA: TGTGCCAGCAGCGCCGTGAGCACGTGGATCGGGGAGCTGTTTTTT

D: .
size: .
J: TRBJ2-2
V: TRBV5-1
CDR3: CASSLASSETGELFF
DNA: TGCGCCAGCAGCTTGGCCTCTAGCGAGACCGGGGAGCTGTTTTTT

D: .
size: .
J: TRBJ1-2
V: TRBV19
CDR3: CASTGTGYGYTF
DNA: TGTGCCAGTACAGGAACTGGCTATGGCTACACCTTC

D: .
size: .
J: TRBJ2-3
V: TRBV9
CDR3: CASSGRPGSTDTQYF
DNA: TGTGCCAGCAGCGGGCGACCAGGGAGCACAGATACGCAGTATTTT

D: .
size: .
J: TRBJ2-1
V: TRBV7-2
CDR3: CASSPSYQFF
DNA: TGTGCCAGCAGCCCCTCGTACCAGTTCTTC

D: .
size: .
J: TRBJ2-3
V: TRBV27
CDR3: CASSLWASAGTDTQYF
DNA: TGTGCCAGCAGTTTGTGGGCCTCCGCAGGCACAGATACGCAGTATTTT

D: .
size: medium-sized
J: TRBJ1-5
V: TRBV20-1
CDR3: CSAKGPRRGDSQPQHF
DNA: TGCAGTGCTAAGGGGCCTCGGCGGGGGGATAGTCAGCCCCAGCATTTT

D: TRBD2
size: once
J: TRBJ2-2
V: TRBV7-8
CDR3: CASSPPPGAAGGTGELFF
DNA: TGTGCCAGCAGCCCCCCCCCAGGAGCGGCGGGAGGGACCGGGGAGCTGTTTTTT

D: .
size: .
J: TRBJ2-3
V: TRBV19
CDR3: CASSFRTGTSTDTQYF
DNA: TGTGCCAGCAGCTTTCGGACCGGGACTAGCACAGATACGCAGTATTTT

D: .
size: .
J: TRBJ1-5
V: TRBV25-1
CDR3: CAIPQGDSNQPQHF
DNA: TGTGCCATCCCTCAGGGTGATAGCAATCAGCCCCAGCATTTT

D: TRBD1
size: .
J: TRBJ2-7
V: TRBV5-4
CDR3: CASTADRANEQYF
DNA: TGTGCCAGCACCGCCGACAGGGCCAACGAGCAGTACTTC

D: TRBD1
size: .
J: TRBJ1-1
V: TRBV5-1
CDR3: CASSTDRENTEAFF
DNA: TGCGCCAGCAGTACAGACAGGGAGAACACTGAAGCTTTCTTT

D: .
size: once
J: TRBJ1-3
V: TRBV15
CDR3: CATSGLRALSGNTIYF
DNA: TGTGCCACCAGCGGCCTCAGGGCCCTCTCTGGAAACACCATATATTTT